These 20 T cell receptor beta chains originate from one sample sequenced in a study of OX40 agonist ivuxolimab in advanced cancers. TCRdb's copy holds only in-frame clones and misses some; the assay was immunoSEQ multiplex PCR. The table has around 20,000 clones, about four fifths seen once; the top ten hold roughly 44%. Specimen: CD4+ or CD8+ T cells sorted from blood, collected in a trial of the OX40 agonist ivuxolimab. All receptors come from an adult with an advanced solid tumor such as melanoma, head and neck, liver or kidney cancer.

The sample holds one count of this clone. V gene TRBV6-1 combines with J gene TRBJ2-2; no definite D call. The CDR3 is 13 residues long. Germline CDR1 is MNHNS and CDR2 is SASEGT. The V and J ends lost 8 bases and 2 bases respectively, with 9 bases between them. This chain's CDR3 is CASHQANTGELFF. As DNA, the CDR3 is TGTGCCAGCCACCAGGCTAACACCGGGGAGCTGTTTTTT.

The rearrangement uses TRBV5-1 and TRBJ1-1; weak D call: TRBD1 (5 bases). The CDR3 totals 14 residues. Trimming took off 0 bases at V and 2 bases at J, with 8 bases between the two ends. Germline V gene data show CDR1 as SGHRS and CDR2 as YFSETQ. DNA for the CDR3: TGCGCCAGCAGCTTGGCGGGGGACAACACTGAAGCTTTCTTT. Translated: CASSLAGDNTEAFF. Filled out from reference TRBV5-1 and TRBJ1-1, the complete variable domain reads KAGVTQTPRYLIKTRGQQVTLSCSPISGHRSVSWYQQTPGQGLQFLFEYFSETQRNKGNFPGRFSGRQFSNSRSEMNVSTLELGDSALYLCASSLAGDNTEAFFGQGTRLTVV.

The V call is TRBV2, the J call TRBJ1-2, with D perhaps TRBD1 (6 bases). V was cut by 2 bases and J by 1 base, with 14 bases left in between. CDR1 is SNHLY, CDR2 FYNNEI, per germline. The CDR3 sequence is 16 residues long. The DNA for the CDR3 is TGTGCCAGCAGTGAATCGAGCAGGGGAGGTAACTATGGCTACACCTTC. Translated: CASSESSRGGNYGYTF.

The chain joins TRBV29-1 to TRBJ1-1; 12 bases agree with TRBD1. Trimming removed 7 bases from V and 5 bases from J; junction bases left unmatched: 5. Germline V CDR1 and CDR2: SQVTM, ANQGSEA. The CDR3 has 13 amino acids. Written as DNA, the CDR3 is TGCAGCGCCGTGGGACAGGGGGCGACTGAAGCTTTCTTT. Protein sequence: CSAVGQGATEAFF.

The V call is TRBV29-1, the J call TRBJ1-2; D is possibly TRBD1 (6 bases). Between the trimmed V and J ends, which lost 5 bases and 8 bases, there was a span of 15 bases. CDR1 and CDR2 (germline): SQVTM, ANQGSEA. The CDR3 has 12 residues. CDR3 amino acids: CSVPGGRDGYTF. Here the CDR3 DNA reads TGCAGCGTTCCCGGGGGGCGCGACGGCTACACCTTC. Based on the CDR3 plus reference TRBV29-1 and TRBJ1-2, the full variable domain is SAVISQKPSRDICQRGTSLTIQCQVDSQVTMMFWYRQQPGQSLTLIATANQGSEATYESGFVIDKFPISRPNLTFSTLTVSNMSPEDSSIYLCSVPGGRDGYTFGSGTRLTVV.

The J gene is TRBJ2-1, the V gene TRBV7-3; D is unresolved. The V gene's germline CDR1 is SGHTA and CDR2 FQGTGA. V lost 2 bases and J lost 0, with 11 bases in between. The CDR3 spans 16 residues. The CDR3 bases are TGTGCCAGCAGCTTATTGGACGCCAACTCCTACAATGAGCAGTTCTTC. This sequence encodes CASSLLDANSYNEQFF.

The rearrangement uses TRBV6-1 and TRBJ1-1; D possibly corresponds to TRBD1 (5 bases). The CDR3 totals 13 residues. The V end was cut by 5 bases, the J end by 3 bases, with 10 bases between. CDR1 and CDR2 from the germline V gene are MNHNS and SASEGT. The CDR3 DNA follows: TGTGCCAGCAGTTGGGGGTATGACACTGAAGCTTTCTTT. It encodes CASSWGYDTEAFF.

Only one count was recorded for this clone. The rearrangement uses TRBV9 and TRBJ2-1, with a tentative D call TRBD2 (5 bases). V was trimmed by 3 bases and J by 8 bases, leaving 18 bases between them. Germline V gene sequence: CDR1 SGDLS, CDR2 YYNGEE. The CDR3 is 15 residues long. In DNA, the CDR3 is TGTGCCAGCAGCGCCGAGGGTCGAGGTAGCGATGAGCAGTTCTTC. As protein: CASSAEGRGSDEQFF.

The chain recombines TRBV6-4 with TRBJ2-3; 8 bases match TRBD2. Germline assignment: CDR1 MRHNA and CDR2 SNTAGT. This CDR3 is built from 14 residues. V lost 3 bases to trimming and J lost 1 base; unmatched junction nucleotides: 0. CDR3 DNA: TGTGCCAGCAGTGAAGCGGGGGGCACAGATACGCAGTATTTT. Its protein product is CASSEAGGTDTQYF.

This chain connects TRBV6-6 to TRBJ1-2; D remains unclear. Germline CDR1 is MNHNY and CDR2 is SVGAGI (reference sequence). Deletions cut 8 bases from V and 2 bases from J, with 12 bases between. The CDR3 has 13 amino acids. For the CDR3, the DNA is TGTGCCAGCCGCCGATTATCCAACTATGGCTACACCTTC. Encoded protein: CASRRLSNYGYTF.

Only one count was recorded for this clone. This chain connects TRBV30 to TRBJ2-7; D is ambiguous. Germline V gives CDR1 GTSNPN, CDR2 SVGIG (reference sequence). This CDR3 contains 12 residues. V lost 2 bases and J lost 6, with 11 bases in between. CDR3 in amino acids: CAWSSSLPEQYF. For the CDR3, the DNA is TGTGCCTGGAGTAGTAGTTTGCCCGAGCAGTACTTC.

V is TRBV7-2 and J is TRBJ2-4, with 10 positions matching TRBD2. The length of the CDR3 is 16 residues. The V and J ends lost 1 base and 5 bases, in that order; junction bases with no gene match: 5. Germline CDR1 SGHTA, CDR2 FQGNSA. The CDR3 DNA is TGTGCCAGCAGCTTAGAGTCCGGACTAGCGGAAAACATTCAGTACTTC. Its protein product is CASSLESGLAENIQYF. The variable domain in full, completed from reference TRBV7-2 and TRBJ2-4, reads GAGVSQSPSNKVTEKGKDVELRCDPISGHTALYWYRQSLGQGLEFLIYFQGNSAPDKSGLPSDRFSAERTGGSVSTLTIQRTQQEDSAVYLCASSLESGLAENIQYFGAGTRLSVL.

The rearrangement joins TRBV4-1 to TRBJ1-5, with 10 bases aligning to TRBD1. The CDR3 covers 18 residues. V was pared by 0 bases and J by 2 bases, with 7 bases of the junction left unmatched. CDR1 is MGHRA and CDR2 is YSYEKL in the germline V gene. The CDR3 DNA reads TGCGCCAGCAGCCAAGACGGACAGGGGGTGATTCGCAATCAGCCCCAGCATTTT. As protein: CASSQDGQGVIRNQPQHF.

A single count supports this clone. The chain uses TRBV10-3 and TRBJ1-5; D not resolved. V lost 8 bases, J lost 1 base, and 9 bases lay in between. CDR1 is ENHRY and CDR2 is SYGVKD in the germline V gene. CDR3 length equals 13 residues. This CDR3 is CAIQEGSNQPQHF. The CDR3 bases are TGTGCCATCCAGGAGGGAAGCAATCAGCCCCAGCATTTT.

The chain has TRBV11-2 and TRBJ2-1; 10 bases fit TRBD2. CDR3 length: 15 amino acids. J was trimmed by 12 bases and V by 1 base; bases with no gene match: 9. Germline V gene sequence: CDR1 SGHAT, CDR2 FQNNGV. CDR3 protein: CASSLAGLAGVRQFF. CDR3 coding DNA: TGTGCCAGCAGCTTAGCTGGTCTAGCGGGGGTAAGGCAGTTCTTC. The whole variable domain, remainder taken from reference TRBV11-2 and TRBJ2-1, is EAGVAQSPRYKIIEKRQSVAFWCNPISGHATLYWYQQILGQGPKLLIQFQNNGVVDDSQLPKDRFSAERLKGVDSTLKIQPAKLEDSAVYLCASSLAGLAGVRQFFGPGTRLTVL.

This chain joins TRBV6-5 and TRBJ2-7; D gene uncertain. Germline V gene sequence: CDR1 MNHEY, CDR2 SVGAGI. V was pared by 5 bases and J by 0 bases, with 14 bases between. The CDR3 is made up of 15 amino acids. The CDR3 DNA is TGTGCCAGCAGTCATCCCAGTGAAAGCTCCTACGAGCAGTACTTC. It translates to CASSHPSESSYEQYF.

The chain combines TRBV7-3 with TRBJ2-5; D gene uncertain. Looked up from germline, CDR1 is SGHTA and CDR2 is FQGTGA. The CDR3 is made up of 17 amino acids. The germline V and J ends were trimmed by 6 bases and 5 bases, with 25 bases remaining between them. The CDR3 loop is CASSDPQWITVDETQYF. In DNA form, the CDR3 reads TGTGCCAGCAGTGATCCACAGTGGATCACCGTCGACGAGACCCAGTACTTC.

This chain uses TRBV9 with TRBJ2-2; D possibly corresponds to TRBD1 (6 bases). The germline CDR1 and CDR2 sequences are SGDLS and YYNGEE. The V and J ends lost 3 bases and 1 base respectively, with 7 bases between them. The CDR3 has 14 residues. This chain's CDR3 is CASSAGQNTGELFF. DNA for the CDR3: TGTGCCAGCAGCGCGGGACAGAACACCGGGGAGCTGTTTTTT.

The V gene is TRBV5-1, the J gene TRBJ1-5; D gene uncertain. Germline V gene data show CDR1 as SGHRS and CDR2 as YFSETQ. V was clipped by 3 bases and J by 7 bases, with 14 bases between them. The CDR3 runs to 14 residues. The CDR3 loop reads CASSSTPNDQPQHF. DNA for the CDR3: TGCGCCAGCAGCTCGACACCCAACGACCAGCCCCAGCATTTT.

As DNA, the CDR3 is TGTGCCAGCTCAAGGGGGTTAGAGATCAACATTCAGTACTTC. This gives the protein CASSRGLEINIQYF. The chain employs TRBV6-1 and TRBJ2-4; possibly TRBD1 for D (6 bases). The germline V gene has CDR1 MNHNS and CDR2 SASEGT. The CDR3 runs 14 residues. The ends were cut back, 8 bases at V and 7 bases at J, with 18 bases in the middle.